Listed below are T cell receptor beta chains from one sample, sequenced in a study of blood T cell repertoires in COVID-19. The repertoire was sequenced with immunoSEQ multiplex PCR; TCRdb's copy has only in-frame clones and lacks some. The sample shows 240,000 or so clones, just under 90% of them seen only once. The sample was PBMCs or T cells enriched from blood (not recorded which). These receptor sequences come from a man aged 45-65 years who had been exposed to COVID-19. Each CDR3 is given with its conserved first and last residue. The D gene is left open where the match is weak.

>TRBD1|TRBV11-3|TRBJ1-4
CASSPGQGGGEKLFF
TGTGCCAGCAGCCCTGGACAGGGAGGAGGAGAAAAACTGTTTTTT
>TRBD1|TRBV19|TRBJ1-6
CASSTEGQPNSPLHF
TGTGCCAGTAGTACAGAGGGACAGCCTAATTCACCCCTCCACTTT
>.|TRBV24-1|TRBJ2-1
CATSSARGASYNEQFF
TGTGCCACCAGCAGTGCCAGGGGGGCCTCCTACAATGAGCAGTTCTTC
>TRBD1|TRBV2|TRBJ1-2
CASSGQGVWGYTF
TGTGCCAGCAGTGGACAGGGGGTGTGGGGCTACACCTTC
>.|TRBV5-1|TRBJ2-1
CASSLDSGEYNEQFF
TGCGCCAGCAGCTTGGACAGCGGAGAATACAATGAGCAGTTCTTC
>.|TRBV5-1|TRBJ1-1
CASSSGYLQGEDTEAFF
TGCGCCAGCAGCAGTGGCTACTTACAGGGTGAGGACACTGAAGCTTTCTTT
>TRBD2|TRBV5-4|TRBJ2-3
CASTSSGRGGTDTQYF
TGTGCCAGCACCTCTAGCGGGAGGGGTGGGACAGATACGCAGTATTTT
>.|TRBV18|TRBJ1-6
CASSAQGSNSPLHF
TGTGCCAGCTCTGCTCAGGGCTCTAATTCACCCCTCCACTTT
>.|TRBV5-3|TRBJ1-6
CARSRSGGEDSYNSPLHF
TGTGCCAGAAGCCGTAGTGGCGGGGAGGACTCCTATAATTCACCCCTCCACTTT
>.|TRBV2|TRBJ1-6
CASSVRQTNSPLHF
TGTGCCAGCAGTGTAAGACAGACGAATTCACCCCTCCACTTT
>.|TRBV4-2|TRBJ2-1
CASSQVAGTLYNEQFF
TGTGCCAGCAGCCAAGTCGCTGGGACACTCTACAATGAGCAGTTCTTC
>TRBD1|TRBV5-1|TRBJ2-2
CASSLDRTGLVGELFF
TGCGCCAGCAGCTTAGATCGGACAGGGCTCGTCGGGGAGCTGTTTTTT
>.|TRBV21-1|TRBJ1-5
CASTHKPNGTARYSNQPQHF
TGTGCCAGCACCCACAAACCGAACGGGACAGCCCGATATAGCAATCAGCCCCAGCATTTT
>TRBD1|TRBV28|TRBJ1-6
CASSFVFRRLQGISSPLHF
TGTGCCAGCAGTTTCGTATTTCGTAGGCTACAGGGGATAAGTTCACCCCTCCACTTT